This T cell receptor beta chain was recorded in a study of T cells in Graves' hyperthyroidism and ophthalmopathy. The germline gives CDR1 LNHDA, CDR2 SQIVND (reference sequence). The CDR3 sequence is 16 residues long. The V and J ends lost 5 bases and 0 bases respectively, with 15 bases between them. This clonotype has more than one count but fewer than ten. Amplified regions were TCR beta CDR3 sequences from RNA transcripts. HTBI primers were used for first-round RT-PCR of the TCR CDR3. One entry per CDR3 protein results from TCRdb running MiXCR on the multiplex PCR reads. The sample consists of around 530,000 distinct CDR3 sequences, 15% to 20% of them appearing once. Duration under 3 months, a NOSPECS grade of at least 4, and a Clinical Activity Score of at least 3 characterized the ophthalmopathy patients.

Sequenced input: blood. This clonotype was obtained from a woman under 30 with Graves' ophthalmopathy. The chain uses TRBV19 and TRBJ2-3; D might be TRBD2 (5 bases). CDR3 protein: CASSLPTISSTDTQYF. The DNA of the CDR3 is TGTGCCAGTAGTCTACCGACTATTTCTAGCACAGATACGCAGTATTTT.